This T cell receptor (beta chain) was identified during a study of patients and donors after allogeneic stem cell transplantation. Via MiXCR, TCRdb re-called the RT-PCR reads, giving one row per CDR3 protein. The profile covers some 880,000 distinct CDR3 sequences, with more than 15% appearing a single time and about 6% taken by the ten largest. V was cut by 4 bases and J by 6 bases, with 7 bases left in between. This CDR3 comprises 12 residues. The chain links TRBV12-3 or TRBV12-4 to TRBJ1-5; D unclear. The sequencing input was blood, either unsorted or a sorted T cell fraction (not recorded which). This receptor was taken from a human donor who was either an allogeneic HSCT recipient or a stem cell or donor lymphocyte infusion donor (not recorded which). It is not recorded whose cells these are; they may come from a transplant donor. The CDR3 sequence: CASSSTPQPQHF. The CDR3, as DNA: TGTGCCAGCAGTTCAACCCCTCAGCCCCAGCATTTT.